The 6 T cell receptor beta chains listed next were all sequenced from one sample in a study of vaccination and CD4 T cells after COVID-19 (dated by TCRdb to the early 2020s). What the treatment or condition label conveys for this sample: roughly 10-day PBMC culture with coronavirus spike peptide pools or control peptides (ViraFEST assay). CD4+ T cells from unexposed donors were collected before the COVID-19 pandemic (2011-2018). No antigen is known for these receptors. Libraries were built with PCR. Sequencing relied on an Illumina iSeq 100. DNA from cultured CD4+ T cells underwent TCR sequencing with the Oncomine TCR Beta short-read assay at the Johns Hopkins FTIC core. The QIAamp micro DNA kit was used to extract genomic DNA from the cultured CD4+ T cells. TCRdb trimmed public reads at Q25 via fastp, called clones via MiXCR and kept in-frame beta chains. Merged by CDR3 protein, the rows form single entries marked with the most common genes and DNA. The sample has roughly 6,800 distinct CDR3 sequences on record, roughly a third of them singletons. Of the sample, about a tenth falls within the top ten clones.

Material: CD4+ T cells from blood, cultured in vitro. All receptors come from a human donor in good health.

This sequence joins TRBV20-1 and TRBJ2-1; 12 bases agree with TRBD2. In germline, CDR1 is DFQATT, CDR2 SNEGSKA (reference sequence). The junction had 3 bases not matched to a gene; V was cut back by 6 bases and J by 0 bases. The CDR3 has 15 residues. The CDR3 region is CSARGLAGSYNEQFF. The CDR3 nucleotides are TGCAGTGCCCGGGGACTAGCGGGCTCCTACAATGAGCAGTTCTTC.

V usage is TRBV28 and J usage is TRBJ2-2; D ambiguous. Trimming removed 6 bases from V and 2 bases from J, with 7 bases in between. CDR1 is MDHEN and CDR2 is SYDVKM in the germline V gene. This CDR3 region has 13 residues. DNA for the CDR3: TGTGCCAGCAGGACACCCAACACCGGGGAGCTGTTTTTT. Translating it yields CASRTPNTGELFF. The full variable domain, completed using reference TRBV28 and TRBJ2-2, is DVKVTQSSRYLVKRTGEKVFLECVQDMDHENMFWYRQDPGLGLRLIYFSYDVKMKEKGDIPEGYSVSREKKERFSLILESASTNQTSMYLCASRTPNTGELFFGEGSRLTVL.

This clonotype is medium-sized in the sample. This rearrangement joins TRBV20-1 to TRBJ1-5, with a weak D call TRBD1 (5 bases). V lost 2 bases and J lost 2, with 10 bases in between. CDR1 DFQATT and CDR2 SNEGSKA come from the germline V gene (reference sequence). This CDR3 is built from 14 residues. CDR3 in amino acids: CSARSGGGNQPQHF. DNA of the CDR3: TGCAGTGCTAGAAGCGGGGGTGGCAATCAGCCCCAGCATTTT.

This clonotype was found once. V is TRBV6-1 and J is TRBJ1-1; 7 nucleotides match TRBD1. The V gene's germline CDR1 is MNHNS and CDR2 SASEGT. Trimming removed 4 bases from V and 1 base from J; junction bases left unmatched: 9. The CDR3 covers 16 residues. The CDR3 spells CASSVRQGVWNTEAFF. The CDR3 region has the DNA TGTGCCAGCAGTGTTCGACAGGGAGTATGGAACACTGAAGCTTTCTTT.

The rearrangement links TRBV2 to TRBJ2-5; D may be TRBD1 or TRBD2 (6 bases each). From germline, CDR1 is SNHLY and CDR2 FYNNEI. Deletions cut 6 bases from V and 2 bases from J, with 10 bases between. This CDR3 region has 13 residues. The CDR3 here is CASSGGRQETQYF. Here the CDR3 DNA reads TGTGCCAGCAGCGGGGGCCGGCAAGAGACCCAGTACTTC.

The chain couples TRBV7-6 to TRBJ2-2; D remains unclear. The ends were cut back, 2 bases at V and 8 bases at J, with 3 bases in the middle. Germline CDR1 reads SGHVS; CDR2 reads FNYEAQ. The CDR3 has 11 amino acids. CDR3 sequence reads: CASSLSGELFF. CDR3 DNA: TGTGCCAGCAGCTTATCTGGGGAGCTGTTTTTT.